A single sample gave rise to the 24 T cell receptor beta chains below, sequenced in a study of cytomegalovirus exposure and HLA in healthy donors. 13 Jbeta primers and 60 Vbeta primers were used for the PCR. The repertoire was sequenced with immunoSEQ multiplex PCR; TCRdb's copy has only in-frame clones and lacks some. The sample lists 100,000 to 150,000 clones, approximately 80% occurring once. The sequenced sample was PBMCs. Every receptor here comes from a middle-aged man in good health and CMV-seronegative.

This sequence joins TRBV6-5 and TRBJ1-5; tentatively, D is TRBD1 (6 bases). The V gene lost 6 bases and the J gene lost 10 bases, with 19 bases spanning the gap. In germline, CDR1 is MNHEY, CDR2 SVGAGI. The length of the CDR3 is 14 residues. The chain's CDR3 is CASSCGQFNCPQHF. The CDR3 DNA is TGTGCCAGCAGCTGCGGACAGTTCAATTGTCCCCAGCATTTT.

The J gene is TRBJ2-7, the V gene TRBV27; TRBD2 agrees at 12 bases. From germline, CDR1 is MNHEY and CDR2 SMNVEV (reference sequence). CDR3 length: 14 amino acids. Trimming at V came to 6 bases and at J to 2 bases, leaving 2 bases not matched to a gene. DNA of the CDR3: TGTGCCAGCAGCCTAGCGGGAGGGCCCTACGAGCAGTACTTC. Its protein is CASSLAGGPYEQYF.

The rearrangement links TRBV28 to TRBJ1-2; 9 nucleotides agree with TRBD1. Germline-derived CDR1 and CDR2 are MDHEN and SYDVKM. The CDR3 runs to 14 residues. The J segment lost 3 bases and the V segment lost 10 bases, leaving 9 bases of the junction unmatched. The CDR3 DNA reads TGTGCCACCGAGGGACAGGGTGACGACTATGGCTACACCTTC. Its protein is CATEGQGDDYGYTF.

This chain joins TRBV28 and TRBJ1-2; 9 bases line up with TRBD1. The CDR3 length is 17 residues. Germline CDR1 and CDR2: MDHEN and SYDVKM. The V and J ends lost 5 bases and 1 base, in that order; junction bases with no gene match: 11. The CDR3 spells CASSSSRTGANNYGYTF. The CDR3 DNA reads as TGTGCCAGCAGTAGTTCACGGACAGGGGCGAATAACTATGGCTACACCTTC.

The chain carries TRBV21-1 and TRBJ2-7; the D segment call TRBD1 is taken from the table without a DNA check. TRBV21-1 is recorded as a pseudogene. CDR3 length: 15 amino acids. This CDR3 is CASSKMQQGSYEQYF. CDR3 sequence (DNA): TGTGCCAGCAGCAAAATGCAACAGGGGAGCTACGAGCAGTACTTC.

The chain combines TRBV6-1 with TRBJ2-2; D is possibly TRBD1 (5 bases). The CDR3 has 14 residues. Deletions cut 6 bases from V and 0 bases from J, with 8 bases between. The germline gives CDR1 MNHNS, CDR2 SASEGT. CDR3 sequence reads: CASRDIPNTGELFF. Here the CDR3 DNA reads TGTGCCAGCAGGGACATACCGAACACCGGGGAGCTGTTTTTT.

J is TRBJ2-5 and V is TRBV11-1, with D perhaps TRBD1 (6 bases). Between the trimmed V and J ends, which lost 5 bases and 2 bases, there was a span of 12 bases. The CDR3 runs 14 residues. CDR1 is SGHAT and CDR2 is FQDESV in the germline V gene (reference sequence). CDR3: CASSLRGVQETQYF. The CDR3 nucleotides read TGTGCCAGCAGCCTCAGGGGTGTACAAGAGACCCAGTACTTC. Supplemented by reference TRBV11-1 and TRBJ2-5, the full variable domain reads EAEVAQSPRYKITEKSQAVAFWCDPISGHATLYWYRQILGQGPELLVQFQDESVVDDSQLPKDRFSAERLKGVDSTLKIQPAELGDSAMYLCASSLRGVQETQYFGPGTRLLVL.

The rearrangement links TRBV28 to TRBJ1-5, with TRBD1 matching over 8 bases. CDR1 is MDHEN, CDR2 SYDVKM, per germline. V shed 6 bases and J 6 bases; nucleotides not matched to a gene: 10. There are 15 residues in the CDR3. CDR3 coding DNA: TGTGCCAGCAGCCCGACAGGGGCGGGGAGTCAGCCCCAGCATTTT. It specifies CASSPTGAGSQPQHF.

The gene calls are TRBV7-3 and TRBJ2-2, with TRBD2 identical over 14 bases. V trimming: 2 bases; J trimming: 3 bases; junction bases outside the gene matches: 5. The germline V gene encodes CDR1 SGHTA and CDR2 FQGTGA. CDR3 length: 18 amino acids. CDR3 sequence (DNA): TGTGCCAGCAGCTTAGGGACTAGCGGGAGTGTCTACACCGGGGAGCTGTTTTTT. Translation: CASSLGTSGSVYTGELFF.

The J gene is TRBJ1-2, the V gene TRBV28; TRBD1 aligns across 8 bases. Looked up from germline, CDR1 is MDHEN and CDR2 is SYDVKM. This CDR3 contains 13 residues. V lost 6 bases to trimming and J lost 4 bases; unmatched junction nucleotides: 4. CDR3: CASSQTGVYGYTF. The CDR3 DNA reads TGTGCCAGCAGCCAGACAGGGGTCTATGGCTACACCTTC.

The V call is TRBV5-1, the J call TRBJ1-1; D possibly corresponds to TRBD1 (5 bases). V lost 4 bases and J 3 bases, leaving 13 bases between the germline ends. Germline loops: CDR1 SGHRS, CDR2 YFSETQ. The CDR3 consists of 14 residues. The CDR3 is CASSLQGTHTEAFF. The DNA for the CDR3 is TGCGCCAGCAGCCTCCAGGGTACCCACACTGAAGCTTTCTTT.

The chain couples TRBV7-9 to TRBJ2-7, with D perhaps TRBD1 (6 bases). V gave up 2 bases and J gave up 2 bases, with 10 bases separating them. Looked up from germline, CDR1 is SEHNR and CDR2 is FQNEAQ (reference sequence). This CDR3 comprises 14 residues. The CDR3 sequence is CASSLTQGTYEQYF. The CDR3 DNA sequence: TGTGCCAGCAGCTTAACACAGGGAACCTACGAGCAGTACTTC.

CDR3 region: CASSLGGNTDTQYF. CDR3 nucleotide sequence: TGTGCCAGCAGTTTGGGAGGGAACACAGATACGCAGTATTTT. This chain uses TRBV28 with TRBJ2-3; TRBD2 matches at 7 bases. The CDR3 totals 14 residues. Germline V gives CDR1 MDHEN, CDR2 SYDVKM. The V gene end was trimmed by 3 bases and the J gene end by 2 bases; junction bases not matched to a gene: 2.

This clone was detected a few times. This chain connects TRBV6-5 to TRBJ2-6, with D perhaps TRBD1 (7 bases). CDR3 length: 15 amino acids. Germline V gives CDR1 MNHEY, CDR2 SVGAGI. The germline V and J ends were trimmed by 6 bases and 2 bases, with 11 bases remaining between them. Here the CDR3 reads CASRGGTAGANVLTF. The CDR3, as DNA: TGTGCCAGCAGAGGCGGGACAGCTGGGGCCAACGTCCTGACTTTC.

The rearrangement links TRBV28 to TRBJ2-7, with 8 bases lining up with TRBD1. J lost 0 bases, V lost 3 bases, and 7 bases had no gene match. The CDR3 runs 16 residues. Germline V gene data show CDR1 as MDHEN and CDR2 as SYDVKM. The CDR3 sequence: CASSFGSGQGSYEQYF. DNA of the CDR3: TGTGCCAGCAGTTTCGGGAGCGGACAGGGCTCCTACGAGCAGTACTTC.

J is TRBJ1-1 and V is TRBV5-1; D remains ambiguous. The CDR3 consists of 15 residues. CDR1 is SGHRS and CDR2 is YFSETQ in the germline V gene. Trimming took 4 bases from V and 1 from J, leaving 14 bases between them. CDR3 region: CASSQTDGRNTEAFF. The CDR3 nucleotides are TGCGCCAGCAGCCAAACCGACGGGAGGAACACTGAAGCTTTCTTT.

Comment on this clone: Here the CDR3 omits its conserved ending phenylalanine or tryptophan, so a read error is the likely source. Because the CDR3's place on the DNA is in doubt, the DNA is left out and the CDR3 is given as listed by TCRdb. The chain uses TRBV28 and TRBJ1-1; the table names TRBD1, a call not compared with the DNA. Germline V gene data show CDR1 as MDHEN and CDR2 as SYDVKM. With termini counted, the CDR3 has 14 amino acids. This CDR3 reads CASKIQYRDSEALV.

There are a few counts of this clone. The chain combines TRBV28 with TRBJ1-5; 7 positions agree with TRBD1. V lost 5 bases and J lost 6; bases outside the gene matches: 7. This CDR3 has 14 residues. The germline V gene encodes CDR1 MDHEN and CDR2 SYDVKM. The chain's CDR3 is CASSPTGMVQPQHF. The DNA for the CDR3 is TGTGCCAGCAGTCCGACAGGGATGGTTCAGCCCCAGCATTTT.

This clone was counted a few times. The chain joins TRBV5-4 to TRBJ2-1; 11 bases align to TRBD2. The V and J ends lost 2 bases and 2 bases, in that order; junction bases with no gene match: 0. Germline V gives CDR1 SGHNT, CDR2 YYREEE (reference sequence). CDR3 length: 15 residues. CDR3 sequence reads: CASSFSGGAYNEQFF. As DNA, the CDR3 is TGTGCCAGCAGCTTTAGCGGGGGGGCCTACAATGAGCAGTTCTTC. The full variable domain, rest sourced from reference TRBV5-4 and TRBJ2-1, is ETGVTQSPTHLIKTRGQQVTLRCSSQSGHNTVSWYQQALGQGPQFIFQYYREEENGRGNFPPRFSGLQFPNYSSELNVNALELDDSALYLCASSFSGGAYNEQFFGPGTRLTVL.

This chain links TRBV19 with TRBJ1-4; TRBD1 might be the D (5 bases). Germline CDR1 reads LNHDA; CDR2 reads SQIVND (reference sequence). This CDR3 is built from 15 residues. The V gene lost 3 bases and the J gene lost 7 bases, with 15 bases spanning the gap. CDR3 region: CASSIGGALGEKLFF. The CDR3 region has the DNA TGTGCCAGTAGTATTGGAGGGGCCCTTGGTGAAAAACTGTTTTTT.

The CDR3 bases are TGTGCCAGCAGTTTATCGGGGCAGGGGGCAGCTGGGGCCAACGTCCTGACTTTC. Translation: CASSLSGQGAAGANVLTF. The chain combines TRBV28 with TRBJ2-6, with 8 bases fitting TRBD1. Unmatched junction bases numbered 7, after V lost 1 base and J lost 2 bases. The germline V gene has CDR1 MDHEN and CDR2 SYDVKM. The CDR3 sequence is 18 residues long.

The chain has TRBV5-4 and TRBJ2-7; D is possibly TRBD1 (7 bases). The germline V gene encodes CDR1 SGHNT and CDR2 YYREEE (reference sequence). This CDR3 region has 15 residues. V gave up 4 bases and J gave up 3 bases, with 17 bases separating them. The CDR3 region has the DNA TGTGCCAGCAGCCCAGGGGGGCAGAGAAACTACGAGCAGTACTTC. Translating gives CASSPGGQRNYEQYF.

The chain uses TRBV28 and TRBJ2-7, with TRBD2 identical over 7 bases. Germline V gives CDR1 MDHEN, CDR2 SYDVKM. Trimming took 8 bases from V and 4 from J; bases not matched to a gene: 11. This CDR3 has 14 amino acids. CDR3 sequence reads: CASHLASGAYEQYF. Here the CDR3 DNA reads TGTGCCAGCCATTTGGCCAGCGGGGCATACGAGCAGTACTTC.

In this sample, this clone turned up once. This sequence joins TRBV7-2 and TRBJ2-3, with 14 nucleotides matching TRBD2. In germline, CDR1 is SGHTA, CDR2 FQGNSA. The CDR3 consists of 17 residues. The V segment lost 3 bases and the J segment 3 bases; nucleotides outside the gene matches: 5. The CDR3 coding sequence is TGTGCCAGCAGCTTCCGAAGACTAGCGGGAGGGACAGATACGCAGTATTTT. As protein: CASSFRRLAGGTDTQYF.